The sequence of this T cell receptor beta chain was determined in a study of T-cell reconstitution after alpha-beta-depleted transplantation in children (TCRdb year 2016). Regarding the complete study: The study quantitatively tracked T-cell immune reconstitution after TCRalphabeta/CD19-depleted allogeneic hematopoietic cell transplantation in children using TCR repertoire profiling.

Of note for this clonotype: The clone's antigen remains unknown. Qualities for individual bases were not recorded, and no much larger clone is one base off.

To prepare the library, PCR was applied. Instrument on record: Illumina HiSeq 2500. TCR library preparation used molecular barcoding, with unique molecular identifiers applied to normalize quantification of the TCRbeta repertoire. TCRdb ran its own pipeline on the public reads, namely fastp trimming at Q25 and MiXCR clone calling, and kept in-frame beta chains. Each CDR3 protein appears once, grouped with its most common genes and DNA. This sample lists a few hundred thousand distinct CDR3 sequences; around 9.6% were detected once. The ten largest account for approximately 5.9% of the sample. The junction carries 16 bases between V and J, which are trimmed by 0 bases and 1 base respectively. The CDR3 holds 18 amino acids from the cysteine to the phenylalanine. Solely the CDR3 DNA is kept, with 54 bases framed from the first base. From the germline V gene, CDR1 is SGHTA and CDR2 is FQGNSA.

Sequencing used PBMCs from the stem cell graft donor, obtained from the stem cell graft. This clonotype originated in a human donor who donated a stem cell graft to a child with acute lymphoblastic leukemia. The rearrangement joined TRBV7-2 to TRBJ2-1; 6 matching bases give a weak D call of TRBD1. The nucleotide sequence reads TGTGCCAGCAGCTTAGCGACGGTTGGGGGCCCTTCCTACAATGAGCAGTTCTTC. Its amino acids are CASSLATVGGPSYNEQFF. Outside the CDR3, residues come from the reference TRBV7-2 and TRBJ2-1 proteins, so the full variable domain is: GAGVSQSPSNKVTEKGKDVELRCDPISGHTALYWYRQSLGQGLEFLIYFQGNSAPDKSGLPSDRFSAERTGGSVSTLTIQRTQQEDSAVYLCASSLATVGGPSYNEQFFGPGTRLTVL.